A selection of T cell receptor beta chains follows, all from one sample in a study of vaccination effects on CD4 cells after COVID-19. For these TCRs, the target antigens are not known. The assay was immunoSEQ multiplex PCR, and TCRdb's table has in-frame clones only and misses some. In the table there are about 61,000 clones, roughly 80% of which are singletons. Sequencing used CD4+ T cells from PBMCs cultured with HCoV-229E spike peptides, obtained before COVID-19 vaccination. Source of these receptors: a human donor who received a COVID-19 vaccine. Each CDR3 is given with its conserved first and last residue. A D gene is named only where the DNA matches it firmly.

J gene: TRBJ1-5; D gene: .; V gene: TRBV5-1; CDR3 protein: CASSPGGINQPQHF; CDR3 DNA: TGCGCCAGCAGTCCCGGGGGGATCAATCAGCCCCAGCATTTT
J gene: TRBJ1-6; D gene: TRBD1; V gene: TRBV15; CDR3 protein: CATSRGRTGGLTNSPLHF; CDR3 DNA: TGTGCCACCAGCAGAGGAAGGACAGGGGGTTTAACGAATTCACCCCTCCACTTT
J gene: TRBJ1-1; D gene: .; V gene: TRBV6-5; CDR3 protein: CASSKTAAATEAFF; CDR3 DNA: TGTGCCAGCAGCAAAACGGCGGCCGCCACTGAAGCTTTCTTT
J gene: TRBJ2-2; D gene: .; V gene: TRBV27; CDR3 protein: CASSKQTGRAGELFF; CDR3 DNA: TGTGCCAGCAGTAAACAGACAGGGAGGGCCGGGGAGCTGTTTTTT
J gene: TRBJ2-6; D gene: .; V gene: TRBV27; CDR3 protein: CASSTINSGANVLTF; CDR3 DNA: TGTGCCAGCAGCACGATTAACTCTGGGGCCAACGTCCTGACTTTC
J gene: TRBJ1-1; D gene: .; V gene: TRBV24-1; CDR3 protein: CATRVAFF; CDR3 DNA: TGTGCCACCAGGGTGGCTTTCTTT
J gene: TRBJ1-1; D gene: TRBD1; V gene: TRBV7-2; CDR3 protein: CASTFQGGMNTEAFF; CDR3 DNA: TGTGCCAGCACCTTCCAGGGGGGTATGAACACTGAAGCTTTCTTT
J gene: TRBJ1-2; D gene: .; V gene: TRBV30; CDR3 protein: CAWSVGTPLGGYTF; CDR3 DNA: TGTGCCTGGAGTGTGGGAACACCGTTGGGGGGCTACACCTTC
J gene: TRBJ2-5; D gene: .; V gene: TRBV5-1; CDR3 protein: CASSQEKETQYF; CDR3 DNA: TGCGCCAGCAGTCAAGAGAAAGAGACCCAGTACTTC
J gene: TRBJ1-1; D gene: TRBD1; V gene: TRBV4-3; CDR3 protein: CASSQQGQGTEAFF; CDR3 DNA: TGCGCCAGCAGCCAGCAGGGACAGGGAACTGAAGCTTTCTTT
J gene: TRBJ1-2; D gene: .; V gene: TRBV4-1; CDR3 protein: CASSQNDYGYTF; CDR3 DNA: TGCGCCAGCAGCCAAAATGACTATGGCTACACCTTC
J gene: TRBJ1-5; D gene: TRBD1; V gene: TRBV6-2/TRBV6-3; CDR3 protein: CASSSQDRVNQPQHF; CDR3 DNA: TGTGCCAGCAGTTCTCAGGACAGGGTCAATCAGCCCCAGCATTTT
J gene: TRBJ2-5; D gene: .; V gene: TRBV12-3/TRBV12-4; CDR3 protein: CASSFQPGETQYF; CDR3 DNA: TGTGCCAGCAGTTTTCAGCCAGGGGAGACCCAGTACTTC
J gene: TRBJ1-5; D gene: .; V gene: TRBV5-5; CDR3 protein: CASSLNDRPQHF; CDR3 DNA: TGTGCCAGCAGCCTTAACGACCGGCCCCAGCATTTT
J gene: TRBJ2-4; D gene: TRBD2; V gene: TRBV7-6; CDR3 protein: CASSHGSGGALAKNIQYF; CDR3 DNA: TGTGCCAGCAGCCATGGGAGCGGGGGGGCCCTAGCCAAAAACATTCAGTACTTC